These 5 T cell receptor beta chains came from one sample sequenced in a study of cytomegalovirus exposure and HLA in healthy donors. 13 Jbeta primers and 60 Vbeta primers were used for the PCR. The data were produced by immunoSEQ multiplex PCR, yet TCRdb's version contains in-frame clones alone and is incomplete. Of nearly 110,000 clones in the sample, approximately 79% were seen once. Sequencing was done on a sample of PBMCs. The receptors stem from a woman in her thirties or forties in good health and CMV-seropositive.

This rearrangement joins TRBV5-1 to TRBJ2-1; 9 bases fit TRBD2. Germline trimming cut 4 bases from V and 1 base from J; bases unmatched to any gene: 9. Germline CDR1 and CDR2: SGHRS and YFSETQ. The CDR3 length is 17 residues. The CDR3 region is CASSVGTSPLSYNEQFF. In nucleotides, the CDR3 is TGCGCCAGCAGCGTAGGGACTAGCCCCCTATCCTACAATGAGCAGTTCTTC.

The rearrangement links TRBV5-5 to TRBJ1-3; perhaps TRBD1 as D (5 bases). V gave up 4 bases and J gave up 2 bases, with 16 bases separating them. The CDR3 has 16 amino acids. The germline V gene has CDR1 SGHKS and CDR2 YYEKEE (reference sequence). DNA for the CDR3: TGTGCCAGCAGCCCCATGGGGCAACCGACTGGAAACACCATATATTTT. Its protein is CASSPMGQPTGNTIYF.

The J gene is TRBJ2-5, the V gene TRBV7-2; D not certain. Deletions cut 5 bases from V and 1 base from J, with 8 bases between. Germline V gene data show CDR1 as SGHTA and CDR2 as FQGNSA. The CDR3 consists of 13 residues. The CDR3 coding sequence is TGTGCCAGCAGCCGCTCGGGCCAAGAGACCCAGTACTTC. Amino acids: CASSRSGQETQYF.

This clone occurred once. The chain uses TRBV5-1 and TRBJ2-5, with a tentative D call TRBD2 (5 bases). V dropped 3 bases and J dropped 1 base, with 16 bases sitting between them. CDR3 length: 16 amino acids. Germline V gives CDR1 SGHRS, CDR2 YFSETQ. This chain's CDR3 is CASSSDFTRVQETQYF. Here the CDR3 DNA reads TGCGCCAGCAGCTCTGACTTCACGAGGGTCCAAGAGACCCAGTACTTC.

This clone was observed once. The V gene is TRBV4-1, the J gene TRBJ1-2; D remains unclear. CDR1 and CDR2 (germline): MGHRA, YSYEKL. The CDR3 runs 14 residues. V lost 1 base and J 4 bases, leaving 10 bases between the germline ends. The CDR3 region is CASSQVEGGYGYTF. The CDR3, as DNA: TGCGCCAGCAGCCAAGTGGAGGGCGGCTATGGCTACACCTTC.